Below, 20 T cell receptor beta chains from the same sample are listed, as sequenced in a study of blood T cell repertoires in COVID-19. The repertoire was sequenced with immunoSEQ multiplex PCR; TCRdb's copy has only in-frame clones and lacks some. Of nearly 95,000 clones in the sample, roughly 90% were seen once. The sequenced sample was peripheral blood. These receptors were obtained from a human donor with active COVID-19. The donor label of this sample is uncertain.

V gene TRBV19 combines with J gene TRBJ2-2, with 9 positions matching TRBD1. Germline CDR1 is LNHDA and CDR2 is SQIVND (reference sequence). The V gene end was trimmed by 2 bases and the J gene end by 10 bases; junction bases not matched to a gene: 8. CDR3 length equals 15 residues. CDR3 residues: CASSIPGQGMKELFF. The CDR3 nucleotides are TGTGCCAGTAGTATACCGGGACAGGGTATGAAGGAGCTGTTTTTT.

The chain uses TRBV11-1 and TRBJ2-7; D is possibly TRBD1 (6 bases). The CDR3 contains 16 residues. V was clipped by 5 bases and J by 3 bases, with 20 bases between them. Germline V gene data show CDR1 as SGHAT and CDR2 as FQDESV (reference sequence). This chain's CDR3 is CASSTRGSQFFYEQYF. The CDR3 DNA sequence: TGTGCCAGCAGCACCAGGGGATCCCAATTTTTCTACGAGCAGTACTTC.

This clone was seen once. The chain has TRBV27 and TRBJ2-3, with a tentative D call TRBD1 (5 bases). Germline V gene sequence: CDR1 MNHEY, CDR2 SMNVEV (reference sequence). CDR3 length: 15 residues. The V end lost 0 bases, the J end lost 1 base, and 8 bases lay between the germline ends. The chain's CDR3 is CASSLSGRGTDTQYF. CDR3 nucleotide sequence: TGTGCCAGCAGTTTATCGGGCAGGGGCACAGATACGCAGTATTTT.

The CDR3 spells CASSYGLRGGELFF. CDR3 nucleotides: TGTGCCAGCAGTTACGGACTCCGCGGCGGGGAGCTGTTTTTT. This chain links TRBV6-2 or TRBV6-3 with TRBJ2-2; D is perhaps TRBD2 (5 bases). Trimming cost V 2 bases and J 7 bases, with 11 bases left between them. Germline V CDR1 and CDR2: MNHEY, SVGEGT. CDR3 length: 14 amino acids.

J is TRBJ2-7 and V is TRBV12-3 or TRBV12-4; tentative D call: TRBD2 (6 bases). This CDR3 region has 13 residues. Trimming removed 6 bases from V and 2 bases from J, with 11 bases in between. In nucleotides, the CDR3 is TGTGCCAGCAGGGGGACTGGTGCCTACGAGCAGTACTTC. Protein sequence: CASRGTGAYEQYF.

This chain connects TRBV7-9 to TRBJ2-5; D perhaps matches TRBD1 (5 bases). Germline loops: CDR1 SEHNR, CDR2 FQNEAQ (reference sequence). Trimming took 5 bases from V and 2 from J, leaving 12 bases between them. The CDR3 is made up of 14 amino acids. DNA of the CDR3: TGTGCCAGCAGCGAGGCCGACAGTCAAGAGACCCAGTACTTC. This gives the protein CASSEADSQETQYF.

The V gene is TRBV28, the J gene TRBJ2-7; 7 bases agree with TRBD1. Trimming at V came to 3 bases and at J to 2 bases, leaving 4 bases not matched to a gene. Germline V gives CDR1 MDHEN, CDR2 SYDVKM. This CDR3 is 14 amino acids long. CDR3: CASSFTGDPYEQYF. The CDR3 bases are TGTGCCAGCAGTTTTACAGGGGACCCCTACGAGCAGTACTTC.

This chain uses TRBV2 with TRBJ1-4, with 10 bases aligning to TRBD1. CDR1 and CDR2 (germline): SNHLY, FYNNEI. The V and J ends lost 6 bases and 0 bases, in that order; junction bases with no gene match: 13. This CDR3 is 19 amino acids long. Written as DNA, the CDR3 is TGTGCCAGCAGAGAGTATCGACAGGGGGCGACCGCAACTAATGAAAAACTGTTTTTT. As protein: CASREYRQGATATNEKLFF. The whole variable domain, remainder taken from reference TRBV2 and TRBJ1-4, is EPEVTQTPSHQVTQMGQEVILRCVPISNHLYFYWYRQILGQKVEFLVSFYNNEISEKSEIFDDQFSVERPDGSNFTLKIRSTKLEDSAMYFCASREYRQGATATNEKLFFGSGTQLSVL.

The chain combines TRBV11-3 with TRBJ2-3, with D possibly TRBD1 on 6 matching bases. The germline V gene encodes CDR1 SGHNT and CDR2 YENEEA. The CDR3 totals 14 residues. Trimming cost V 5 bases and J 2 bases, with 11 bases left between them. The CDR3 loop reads CASSMGAATDTQYF. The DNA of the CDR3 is TGTGCCAGCAGCATGGGGGCCGCCACAGATACGCAGTATTTT.

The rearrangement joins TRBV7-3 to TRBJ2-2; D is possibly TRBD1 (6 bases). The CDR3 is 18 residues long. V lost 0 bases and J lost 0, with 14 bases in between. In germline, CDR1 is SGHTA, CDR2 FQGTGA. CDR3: CASSLTVQGTTNTGELFF. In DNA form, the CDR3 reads TGTGCCAGCAGCTTAACGGTTCAGGGGACGACGAACACCGGGGAGCTGTTTTTT.

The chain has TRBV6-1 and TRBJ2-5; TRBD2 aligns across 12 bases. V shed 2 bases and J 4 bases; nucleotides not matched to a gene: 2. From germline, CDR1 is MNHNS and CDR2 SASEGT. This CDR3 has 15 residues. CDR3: CASSELAGGLETQYF. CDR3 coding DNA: TGTGCCAGCAGTGAACTAGCGGGGGGGCTAGAGACCCAGTACTTC.

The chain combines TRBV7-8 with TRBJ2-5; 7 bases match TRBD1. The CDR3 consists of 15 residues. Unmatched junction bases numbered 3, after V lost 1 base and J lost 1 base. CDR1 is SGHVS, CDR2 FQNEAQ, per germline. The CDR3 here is CASSLVGTVQETQYF. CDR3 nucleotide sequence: TGTGCCAGCAGCTTAGTAGGGACAGTCCAAGAGACCCAGTACTTC.

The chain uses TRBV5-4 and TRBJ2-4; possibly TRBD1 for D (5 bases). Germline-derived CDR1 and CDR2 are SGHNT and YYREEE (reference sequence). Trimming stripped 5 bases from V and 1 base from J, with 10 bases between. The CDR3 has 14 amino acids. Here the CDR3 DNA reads TGTGCCAGCAGACCGGACACGGCCAAAAACATTCAGTACTTC. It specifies CASRPDTAKNIQYF.

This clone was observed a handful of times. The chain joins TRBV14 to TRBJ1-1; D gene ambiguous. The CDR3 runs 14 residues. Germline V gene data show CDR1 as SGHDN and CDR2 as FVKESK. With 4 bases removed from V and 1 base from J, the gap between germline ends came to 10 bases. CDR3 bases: TGTGCCAGCAGCCTAACCCCGGGGAACACTGAAGCTTTCTTT. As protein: CASSLTPGNTEAFF.

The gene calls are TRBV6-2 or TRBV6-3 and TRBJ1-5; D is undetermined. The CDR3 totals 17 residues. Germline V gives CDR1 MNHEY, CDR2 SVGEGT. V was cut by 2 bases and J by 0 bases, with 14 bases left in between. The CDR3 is CASSYISSAYSNQPQHF. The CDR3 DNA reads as TGTGCCAGCAGTTACATATCGAGTGCGTATAGCAATCAGCCCCAGCATTTT.

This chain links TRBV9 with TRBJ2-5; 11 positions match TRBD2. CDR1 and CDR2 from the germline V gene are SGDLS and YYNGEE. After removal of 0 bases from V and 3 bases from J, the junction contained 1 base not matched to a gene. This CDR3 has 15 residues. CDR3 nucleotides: TGTGCCAGCAGCGTAGATAGCGGGGGGGAAGAGACCCAGTACTTC. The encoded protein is CASSVDSGGEETQYF.

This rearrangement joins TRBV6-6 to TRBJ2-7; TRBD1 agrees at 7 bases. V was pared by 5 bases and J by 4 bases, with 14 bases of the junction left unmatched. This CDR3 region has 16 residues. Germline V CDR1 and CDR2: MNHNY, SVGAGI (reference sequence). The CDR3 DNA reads TGTGCCAGCAGTCCGCGGACCGGACAGGCTTTTTACGAGCAGTACTTC. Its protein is CASSPRTGQAFYEQYF.

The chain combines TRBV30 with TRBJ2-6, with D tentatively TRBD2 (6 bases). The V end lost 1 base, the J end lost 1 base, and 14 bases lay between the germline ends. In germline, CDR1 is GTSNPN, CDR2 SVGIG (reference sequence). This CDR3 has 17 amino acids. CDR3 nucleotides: TGTGCCTGGAGTGCGGGGACTCTAACTTCTGGGGCCAACGTCCTGACTTTC. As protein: CAWSAGTLTSGANVLTF.

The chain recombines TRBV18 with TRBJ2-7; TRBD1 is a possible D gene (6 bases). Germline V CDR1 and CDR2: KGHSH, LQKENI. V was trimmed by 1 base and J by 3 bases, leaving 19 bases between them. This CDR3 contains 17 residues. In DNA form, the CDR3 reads TGTGCCAGCTCACCACAACGAGGTCGGCAGGGGATCTACGAGCAGTACTTC. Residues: CASSPQRGRQGIYEQYF.

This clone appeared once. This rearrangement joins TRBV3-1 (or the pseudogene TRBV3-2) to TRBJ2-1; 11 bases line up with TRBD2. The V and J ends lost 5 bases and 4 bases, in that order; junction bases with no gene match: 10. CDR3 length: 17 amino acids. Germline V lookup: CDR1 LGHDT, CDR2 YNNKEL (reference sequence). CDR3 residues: CASSEHIGTSGYNEQFF. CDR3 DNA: TGTGCCAGCAGCGAACACATCGGGACTAGCGGTTACAATGAGCAGTTCTTC.